This entry features one TCR beta chain sequence. Here immunoSEQ multiplex PCR was the method, and the copy in TCRdb shows in-frame clones only, minus some. The sample yields roughly 760,000 clones, 74% seen once. This CDR3 has 14 amino acids. V lost 4 bases, J lost 6 bases, and 17 bases lay in between. Germline values: CDR1 SGHRS, CDR2 YFSETQ. The data were obtained in a study of shared clonotypes between healthy human individuals. The sequencing sample was made of memory CD4+ T cells sorted from blood. Subset denoted: CD45RA-negative fraction. J is TRBJ2-7 and V is TRBV5-1; D might be TRBD1 or TRBD2, each matching 6 bases. The receptor was derived from a woman in her 30s in good health. DNA of the CDR3: TGCGCCAGCAGCCCACCCGGGGGCTGGCCCGAGCAGTACTTC. This sequence encodes CASSPPGGWPEQYF.